This T cell receptor (beta chain) came from a study of STAT3 mutations in large granular lymphocyte leukemia. Study-wide findings and caveats: In T-cell large granular lymphocyte leukemia, about half of patients showed multiple immunodominant subclonotypes. Some patients had dominant TCR clones larger than their STAT3 mutant burden. TCR clonotype switching after therapy occurred in about 30% of the 18 patients.

The CDR3 sequence is 15 residues long. V shed 0 bases and J shed 5 bases, with 13 bases lying between them. The germline CDR1 and CDR2 sequences are LNHNV and YYDKDF (reference sequence). On this clone: Its antigen is not known.

TCRbeta libraries averaged about 40,773 productive templates per sample. TCRdb's copy holds only in-frame clones and misses some; the assay was immunoSEQ multiplex PCR. The data contain approximately 1,300 clones, around 70% of them seen just once; the ten biggest clones take up roughly 9.8%. The sample taken for sequencing was peripheral blood mononuclear cells. V is TRBV15 and J is TRBJ2-5, with D maybe TRBD2 (7 bases). The origin of this receptor is a woman aged 70-85 years with T-cell large granular lymphocyte leukemia. Some clones in this sample may be carry-over from other donors' samples. CDR3 nucleotides: TGTGCCACCAGCAGAGATCGGCGGGGGCGGGAGACCCAGTACTTC. Translating gives CATSRDRRGRETQYF.